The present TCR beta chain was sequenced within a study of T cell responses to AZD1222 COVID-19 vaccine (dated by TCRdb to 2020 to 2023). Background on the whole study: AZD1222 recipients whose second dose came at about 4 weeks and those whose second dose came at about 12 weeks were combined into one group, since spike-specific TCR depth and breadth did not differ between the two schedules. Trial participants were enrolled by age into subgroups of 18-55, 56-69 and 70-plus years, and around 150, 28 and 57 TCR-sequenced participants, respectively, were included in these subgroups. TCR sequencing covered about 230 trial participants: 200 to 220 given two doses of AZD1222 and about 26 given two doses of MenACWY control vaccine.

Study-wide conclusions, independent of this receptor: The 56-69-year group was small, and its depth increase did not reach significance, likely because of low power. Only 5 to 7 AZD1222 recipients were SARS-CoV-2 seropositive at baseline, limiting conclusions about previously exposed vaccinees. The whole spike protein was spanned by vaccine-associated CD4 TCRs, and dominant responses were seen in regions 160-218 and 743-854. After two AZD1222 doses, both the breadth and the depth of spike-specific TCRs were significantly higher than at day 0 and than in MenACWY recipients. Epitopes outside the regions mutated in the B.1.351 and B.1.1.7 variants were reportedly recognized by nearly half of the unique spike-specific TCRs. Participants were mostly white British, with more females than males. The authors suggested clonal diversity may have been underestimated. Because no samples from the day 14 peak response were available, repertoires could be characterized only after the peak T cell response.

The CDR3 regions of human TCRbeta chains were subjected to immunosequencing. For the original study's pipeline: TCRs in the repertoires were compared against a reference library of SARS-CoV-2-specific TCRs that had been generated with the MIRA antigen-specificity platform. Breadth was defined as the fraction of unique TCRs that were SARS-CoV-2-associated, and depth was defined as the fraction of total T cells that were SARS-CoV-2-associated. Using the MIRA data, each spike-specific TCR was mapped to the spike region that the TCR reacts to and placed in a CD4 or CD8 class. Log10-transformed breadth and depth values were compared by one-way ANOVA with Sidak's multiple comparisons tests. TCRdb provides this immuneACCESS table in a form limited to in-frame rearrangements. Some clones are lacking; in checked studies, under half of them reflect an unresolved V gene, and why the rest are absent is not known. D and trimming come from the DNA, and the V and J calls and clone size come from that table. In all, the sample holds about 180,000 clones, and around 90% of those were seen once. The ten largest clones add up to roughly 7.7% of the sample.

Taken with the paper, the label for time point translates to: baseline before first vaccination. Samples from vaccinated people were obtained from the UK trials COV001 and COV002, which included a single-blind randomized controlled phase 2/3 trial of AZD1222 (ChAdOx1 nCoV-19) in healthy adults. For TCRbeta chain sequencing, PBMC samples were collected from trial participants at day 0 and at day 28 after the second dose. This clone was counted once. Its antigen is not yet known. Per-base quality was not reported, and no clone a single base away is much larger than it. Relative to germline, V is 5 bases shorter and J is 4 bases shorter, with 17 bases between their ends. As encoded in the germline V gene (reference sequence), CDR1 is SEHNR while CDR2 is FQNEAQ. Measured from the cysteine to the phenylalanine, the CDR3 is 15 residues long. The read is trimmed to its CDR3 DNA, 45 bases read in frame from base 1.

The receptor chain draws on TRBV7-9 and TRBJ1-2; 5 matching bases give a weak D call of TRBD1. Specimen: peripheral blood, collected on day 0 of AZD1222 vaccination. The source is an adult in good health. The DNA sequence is TGTGCCAGCAGCCGGGTGAACGGGGCCGGCTATGGCTACACCTTC. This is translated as CASSRVNGAGYGYTF. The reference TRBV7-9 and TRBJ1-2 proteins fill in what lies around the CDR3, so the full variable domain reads DTGVSQNPRHKITKRGQNVTFRCDPISEHNRLYWYRQTLGQGPEFLTYFQNEAQLEKSRLLSDRFSAERPKGSFSTLEIQRTEQGDSAMYLCASSRVNGAGYGYTFGSGTRLTVV.